Shown below are 9 T cell receptor beta chains from a single sample sequenced in a study of blood T cell repertoires in COVID-19. Data came from immunoSEQ multiplex PCR; TCRdb stores just in-frame clones and leaves some out. The table includes roughly 140,000 clones, more than 75% detected once. Source material: peripheral blood. These receptor sequences come from a woman between 50 and 59 years old with acute or convalescent COVID-19.

This chain links TRBV11-2 with TRBJ1-1; D is perhaps TRBD1 (6 bases). Germline V gene sequence: CDR1 SGHAT, CDR2 FQNNGV. Deletions cut 5 bases from V and 0 bases from J, with 10 bases between. The CDR3 sequence is 14 residues long. DNA for the CDR3: TGTGCCAGCAGCCACGGACAGATGAACACTGAAGCTTTCTTT. Translating it yields CASSHGQMNTEAFF.

The chain employs TRBV27 and TRBJ2-5; no firm D call. The CDR3 is 13 amino acids. CDR1 is MNHEY and CDR2 is SMNVEV in the germline V gene (reference sequence). V was pared by 3 bases and J by 2 bases, with 7 bases between. CDR3 amino acids: CASSFTVQETQYF. CDR3 DNA: TGTGCCAGCAGTTTCACAGTTCAAGAGACCCAGTACTTC.

V usage is TRBV9 and J usage is TRBJ2-1; TRBD2 might be the D (5 bases). The CDR3 is 13 amino acids. Germline V gene lookup returns CDR1 SGDLS and CDR2 YYNGEE. Deletions cut 0 bases from V and 12 bases from J, with 13 bases between. The CDR3 protein is CASSVGMARGQFF. For the CDR3, the DNA is TGTGCCAGCAGCGTAGGTATGGCCCGGGGGCAGTTCTTC.

This clone was detected a few times. The genes are TRBV7-9 and TRBJ1-6; D perhaps matches TRBD1 (6 bases). With 1 base removed from V and 10 bases from J, the gap between germline ends came to 14 bases. CDR1 SEHNR and CDR2 FQNEAQ come from the germline V gene (reference sequence). The CDR3 sequence is 15 residues long. CDR3 coding DNA: TGTGCCAGCAGCTTAGACCAGGGGTTCAACTCACCCCTCCACTTT. Translating it yields CASSLDQGFNSPLHF.

The rearrangement links TRBV15 to TRBJ1-2; 7 bases match TRBD1. This CDR3 spans 14 amino acids. Germline V lookup: CDR1 LNHNV, CDR2 YYDKDF (reference sequence). Trimming took 6 bases from V and 3 from J; bases not matched to a gene: 7. CDR3 bases: TGTGCCACCAGAACGACAGGGTACGACTATGGCTACACCTTC. Protein sequence: CATRTTGYDYGYTF.

The chain links TRBV5-1 to TRBJ1-2; no clear D. Between the trimmed V and J ends, which lost 5 bases and 3 bases, there was a span of 11 bases. CDR1 and CDR2 from the germline V gene are SGHRS and YFSETQ. This CDR3 contains 13 residues. DNA of the CDR3: TGCGCCAGCAGATTTACACGGGACTATGGCTACACCTTC. This gives the protein CASRFTRDYGYTF.

The J gene is TRBJ1-2, the V gene TRBV28; D not resolved. Germline lookup yields CDR1 MDHEN and CDR2 SYDVKM. V gave up 3 bases and J gave up 4 bases, with 9 bases separating them. The CDR3 extends over 13 amino acids. As DNA, the CDR3 is TGTGCCAGCAGTTTGTACACCTTCTATGGCTACACCTTC. Translating gives CASSLYTFYGYTF.

This chain links TRBV6-5 with TRBJ2-7; D gene ambiguous. Trimming removed 0 bases from V and 5 bases from J, with 5 bases in between. CDR1 and CDR2 from the germline V gene are MNHEY and SVGAGI. The CDR3 totals 12 residues. In DNA, the CDR3 is TGTGCCAGCAGTTACTCGCCTAACGAGCAGTACTTC. Translating gives CASSYSPNEQYF.

The V call is TRBV5-1, the J call TRBJ2-3; 8 positions agree with TRBD2. Germline V CDR1 and CDR2: SGHRS, YFSETQ. The CDR3 extends over 16 amino acids. V shed 0 bases and J 2 bases; nucleotides not matched to a gene: 5. CDR3 DNA sequence: TGCGCCAGCAGCTTGGCTGCGGGGGGTTCCACAGATACGCAGTATTTT. This gives the protein CASSLAAGGSTDTQYF.